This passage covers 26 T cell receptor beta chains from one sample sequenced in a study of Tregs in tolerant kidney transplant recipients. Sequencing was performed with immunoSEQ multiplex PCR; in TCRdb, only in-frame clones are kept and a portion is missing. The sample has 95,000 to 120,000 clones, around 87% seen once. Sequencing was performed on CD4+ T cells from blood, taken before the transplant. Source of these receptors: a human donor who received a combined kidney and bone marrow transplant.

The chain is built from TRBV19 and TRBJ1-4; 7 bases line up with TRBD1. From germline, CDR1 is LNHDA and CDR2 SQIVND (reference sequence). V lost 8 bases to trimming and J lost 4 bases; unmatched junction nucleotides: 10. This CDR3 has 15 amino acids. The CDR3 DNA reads TGTGCCAGTCGCCGTGGACAGGCCAATAATGAAAAACTGTTTTTT. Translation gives CASRRGQANNEKLFF.

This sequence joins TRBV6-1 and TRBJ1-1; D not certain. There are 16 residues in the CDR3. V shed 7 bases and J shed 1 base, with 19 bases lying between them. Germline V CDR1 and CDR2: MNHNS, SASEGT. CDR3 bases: TGTGCCAGCACTGAGGGTTGGAGCAGCCGGAACACTGAAGCTTTCTTT. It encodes CASTEGWSSRNTEAFF.

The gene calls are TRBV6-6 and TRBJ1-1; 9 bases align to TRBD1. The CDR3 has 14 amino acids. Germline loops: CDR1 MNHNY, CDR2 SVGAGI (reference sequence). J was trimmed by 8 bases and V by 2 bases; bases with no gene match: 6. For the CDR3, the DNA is TGTGCCAGCAGTTACGCTGCCGGGACAGGGGAAGCTTTCTTT. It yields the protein CASSYAAGTGEAFF.

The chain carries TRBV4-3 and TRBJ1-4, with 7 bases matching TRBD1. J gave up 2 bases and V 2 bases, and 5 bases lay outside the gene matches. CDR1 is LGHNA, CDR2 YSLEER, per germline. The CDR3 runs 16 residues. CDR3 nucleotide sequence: TGCGCCAGCAGCCAAAGACCGGGACAGACTAATGAAAAACTGTTTTTT. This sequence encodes CASSQRPGQTNEKLFF.

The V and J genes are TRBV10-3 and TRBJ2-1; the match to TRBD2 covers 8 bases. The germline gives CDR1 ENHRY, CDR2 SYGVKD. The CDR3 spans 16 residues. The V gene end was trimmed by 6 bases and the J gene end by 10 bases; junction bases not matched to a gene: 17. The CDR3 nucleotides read TGTGCCATCAGGGCAGTAGCGGGGAGGGTCCTGGGGGAGCAGTTCTTC. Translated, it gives CAIRAVAGRVLGEQFF.

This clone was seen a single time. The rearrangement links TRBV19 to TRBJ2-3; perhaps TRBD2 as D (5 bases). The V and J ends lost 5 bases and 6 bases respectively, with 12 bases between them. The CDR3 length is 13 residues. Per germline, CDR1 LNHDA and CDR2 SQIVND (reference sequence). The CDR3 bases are TGTGCCAGTAGTTCGATAGCGCGTGATACGCAGTATTTT. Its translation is CASSSIARDTQYF. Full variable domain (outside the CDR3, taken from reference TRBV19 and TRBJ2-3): DGGITQSPKYLFRKEGQNVTLSCEQNLNHDAMYWYRQDPGQGLRLIYYSQIVNDFQKGDIAEGYSVSREKKESFPLTVTSAQKNPTAFYLCASSSIARDTQYFGPGTRLTVL.

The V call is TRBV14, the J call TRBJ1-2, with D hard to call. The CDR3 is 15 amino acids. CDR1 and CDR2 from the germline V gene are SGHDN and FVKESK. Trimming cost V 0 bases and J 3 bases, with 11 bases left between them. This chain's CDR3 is CASSQDLNSDYGYTF. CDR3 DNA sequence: TGTGCCAGCAGCCAAGATCTTAACAGTGACTATGGCTACACCTTC.

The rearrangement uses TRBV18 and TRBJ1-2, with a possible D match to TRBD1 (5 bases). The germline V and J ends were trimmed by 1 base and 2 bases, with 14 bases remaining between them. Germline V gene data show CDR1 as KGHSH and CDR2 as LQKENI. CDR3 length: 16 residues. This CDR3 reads CASSPQSGHTNYGYTF. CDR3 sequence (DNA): TGTGCCAGCTCACCACAGTCAGGGCATACAAACTATGGCTACACCTTC.

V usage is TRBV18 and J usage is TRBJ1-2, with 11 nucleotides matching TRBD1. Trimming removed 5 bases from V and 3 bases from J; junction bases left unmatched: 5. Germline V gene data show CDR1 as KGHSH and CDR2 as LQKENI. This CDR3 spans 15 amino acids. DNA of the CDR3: TGTGCCAGCTCAGCCTGGGACAGGGGGGACTATGGCTACACCTTC. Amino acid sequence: CASSAWDRGDYGYTF. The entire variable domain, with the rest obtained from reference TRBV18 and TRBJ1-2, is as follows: NAGVMQNPRHLVRRRGQEARLRCSPMKGHSHVYWYRQLPEEGLKFMVYLQKENIIDESGMPKERFSAEFPKEGPSILRIQQVVRGDSAAYFCASSAWDRGDYGYTFGSGTRLTVV.

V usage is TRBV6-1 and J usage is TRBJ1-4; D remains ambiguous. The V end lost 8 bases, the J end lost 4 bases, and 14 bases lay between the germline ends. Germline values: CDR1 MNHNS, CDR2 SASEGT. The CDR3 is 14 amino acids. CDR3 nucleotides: TGTGCCAGCCTCGGAGGGTACTATAATGAAAAACTGTTTTTT. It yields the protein CASLGGYYNEKLFF.

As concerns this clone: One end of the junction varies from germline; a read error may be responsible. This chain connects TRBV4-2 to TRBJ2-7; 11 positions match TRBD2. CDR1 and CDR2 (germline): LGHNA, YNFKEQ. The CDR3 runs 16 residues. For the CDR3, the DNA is TGTGCCAGCAGCCAAGTTAGCGGGGGGGCCTCCTCCGAGCAGTACTTC. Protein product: CASSQVSGGASSEQYF.

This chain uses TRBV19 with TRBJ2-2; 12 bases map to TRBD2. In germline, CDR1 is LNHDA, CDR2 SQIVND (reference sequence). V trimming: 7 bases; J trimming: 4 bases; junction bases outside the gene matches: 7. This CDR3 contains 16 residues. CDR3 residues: CASIGGTSGFTGELFF. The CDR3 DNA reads TGTGCCAGTATAGGGGGGACTAGCGGGTTCACCGGGGAGCTGTTTTTT.

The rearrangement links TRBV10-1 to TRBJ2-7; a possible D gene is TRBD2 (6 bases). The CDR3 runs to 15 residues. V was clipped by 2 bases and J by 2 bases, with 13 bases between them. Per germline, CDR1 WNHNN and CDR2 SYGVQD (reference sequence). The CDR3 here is CASSERDSKTYEQYF. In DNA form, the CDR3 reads TGCGCCAGCAGTGAGCGGGACTCCAAGACCTACGAGCAGTACTTC.

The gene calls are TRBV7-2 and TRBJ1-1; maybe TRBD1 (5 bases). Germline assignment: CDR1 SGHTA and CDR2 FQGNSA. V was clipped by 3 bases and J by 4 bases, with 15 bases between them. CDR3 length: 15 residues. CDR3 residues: CASSLAQGVGTEAFF. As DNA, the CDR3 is TGTGCCAGCAGCTTGGCGCAGGGCGTGGGCACTGAAGCTTTCTTT. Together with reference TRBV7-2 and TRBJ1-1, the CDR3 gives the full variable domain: GAGVSQSPSNKVTEKGKDVELRCDPISGHTALYWYRQSLGQGLEFLIYFQGNSAPDKSGLPSDRFSAERTGGSVSTLTIQRTQQEDSAVYLCASSLAQGVGTEAFFGQGTRLTVV.

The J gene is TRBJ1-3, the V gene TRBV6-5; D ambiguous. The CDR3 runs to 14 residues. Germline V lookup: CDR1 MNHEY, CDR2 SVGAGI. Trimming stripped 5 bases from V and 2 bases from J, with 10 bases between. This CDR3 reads CASSIGRAGNTIYF. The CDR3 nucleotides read TGTGCCAGCAGTATTGGGAGAGCTGGAAACACCATATATTTT.

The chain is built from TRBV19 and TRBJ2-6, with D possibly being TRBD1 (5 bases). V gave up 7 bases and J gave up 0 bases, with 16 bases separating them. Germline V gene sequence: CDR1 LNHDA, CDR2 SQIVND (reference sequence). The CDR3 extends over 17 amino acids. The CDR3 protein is CASKRGPLRSGANVLTF. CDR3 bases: TGTGCCAGTAAAAGGGGCCCCCTACGCTCTGGGGCCAACGTCCTGACTTTC. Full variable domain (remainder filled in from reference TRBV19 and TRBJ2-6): DGGITQSPKYLFRKEGQNVTLSCEQNLNHDAMYWYRQDPGQGLRLIYYSQIVNDFQKGDIAEGYSVSREKKESFPLTVTSAQKNPTAFYLCASKRGPLRSGANVLTFGAGSRLTVL.

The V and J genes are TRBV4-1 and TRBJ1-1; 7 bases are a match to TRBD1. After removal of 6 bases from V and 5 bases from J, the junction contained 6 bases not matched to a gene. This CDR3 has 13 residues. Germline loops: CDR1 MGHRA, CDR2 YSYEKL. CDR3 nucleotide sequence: TGCGCCAGCAGTCAGGGGGTTTGGACTGAAGCTTTCTTT. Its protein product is CASSQGVWTEAFF.

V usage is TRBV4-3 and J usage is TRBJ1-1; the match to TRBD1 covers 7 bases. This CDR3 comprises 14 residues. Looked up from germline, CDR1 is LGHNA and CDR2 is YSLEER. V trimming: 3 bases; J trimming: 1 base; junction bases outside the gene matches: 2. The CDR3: CASSQDRRNTEAFF. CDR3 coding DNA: TGCGCCAGCAGCCAGGACAGGAGGAACACTGAAGCTTTCTTT.

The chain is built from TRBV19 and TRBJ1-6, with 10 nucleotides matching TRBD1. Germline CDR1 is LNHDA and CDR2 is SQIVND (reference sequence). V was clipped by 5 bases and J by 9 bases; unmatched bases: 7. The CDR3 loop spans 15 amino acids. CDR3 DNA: TGTGCCAGTAGTCCGGGGACAGGGGTTAGTTCACCCCTCCACTTT. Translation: CASSPGTGVSSPLHF. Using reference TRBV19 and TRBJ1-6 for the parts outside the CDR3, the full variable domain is DGGITQSPKYLFRKEGQNVTLSCEQNLNHDAMYWYRQDPGQGLRLIYYSQIVNDFQKGDIAEGYSVSREKKESFPLTVTSAQKNPTAFYLCASSPGTGVSSPLHFGNGTRLTVT.

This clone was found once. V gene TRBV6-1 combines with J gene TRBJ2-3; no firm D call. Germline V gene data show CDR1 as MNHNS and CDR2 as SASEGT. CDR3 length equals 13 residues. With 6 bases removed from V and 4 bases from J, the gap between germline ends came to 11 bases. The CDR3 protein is CASSALTPDTQYF. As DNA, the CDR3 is TGTGCCAGCAGCGCGTTGACTCCAGATACGCAGTATTTT.

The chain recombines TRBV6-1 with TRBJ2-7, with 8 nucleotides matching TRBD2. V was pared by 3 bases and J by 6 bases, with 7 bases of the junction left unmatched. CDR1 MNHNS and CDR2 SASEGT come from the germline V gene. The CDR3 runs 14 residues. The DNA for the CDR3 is TGTGCCAGCAGTGACATAGCGGGACCCATCGAGCAGTACTTC. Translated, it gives CASSDIAGPIEQYF.

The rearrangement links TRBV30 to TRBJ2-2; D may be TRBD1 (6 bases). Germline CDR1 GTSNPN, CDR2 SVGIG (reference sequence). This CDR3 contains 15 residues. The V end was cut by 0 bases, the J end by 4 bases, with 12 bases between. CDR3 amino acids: CAWSVRGSVTGELFF. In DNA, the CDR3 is TGTGCCTGGAGTGTTAGGGGGTCGGTCACCGGGGAGCTGTTTTTT.

DNA for the CDR3: TGTGCCAGCAGCGCACAGGGCCAGGAGGGCTACACCTTC. This gives the protein CASSAQGQEGYTF. V gene TRBV7-9 combines with J gene TRBJ1-2, with D tentatively TRBD1 (6 bases). V shed 5 bases and J shed 8 bases, with 15 bases lying between them. Per germline, CDR1 SEHNR and CDR2 FQNEAQ (reference sequence). The CDR3 totals 13 residues. The variable domain in full, with the rest retrieved from reference TRBV7-9 and TRBJ1-2, is DTGVSQNPRHKITKRGQNVTFRCDPISEHNRLYWYRQTLGQGPEFLTYFQNEAQLEKSRLLSDRFSAERPKGSFSTLEIQRTEQGDSAMYLCASSAQGQEGYTFGSGTRLTVV.

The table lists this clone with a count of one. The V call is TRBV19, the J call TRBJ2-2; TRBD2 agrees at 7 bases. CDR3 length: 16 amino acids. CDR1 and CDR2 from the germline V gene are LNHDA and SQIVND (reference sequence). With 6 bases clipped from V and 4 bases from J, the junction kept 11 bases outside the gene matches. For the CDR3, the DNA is TGTGCCAGTAGGATGGGACTAACGGGGCGCACCGGGGAGCTGTTTTTT. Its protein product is CASRMGLTGRTGELFF.

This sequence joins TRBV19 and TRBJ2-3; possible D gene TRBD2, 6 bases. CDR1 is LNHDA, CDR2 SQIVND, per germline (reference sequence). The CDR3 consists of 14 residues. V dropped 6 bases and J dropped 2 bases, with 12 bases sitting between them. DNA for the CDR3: TGTGCCAGTAGGGGACGGGGGTCCACAGATACGCAGTATTTT. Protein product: CASRGRGSTDTQYF.

In nucleotides, the CDR3 is TGTGCCAGCAGCCCACAGGGGTTAGACGGAAACACCATATATTTT. Translation gives CASSPQGLDGNTIYF. The chain uses TRBV7-2 and TRBJ1-3; 7 nucleotides match TRBD1. The CDR3 is made up of 15 amino acids. Germline V gives CDR1 SGHTA, CDR2 FQGNSA. V was clipped by 5 bases and J by 4 bases; unmatched bases: 8.